The rows below give T cell receptor beta chains drawn from one sample of a study of CD8+ T cells in alopecia areata. The table came from immunoSEQ multiplex PCR; TCRdb's copy has only in-frame clones and leaves some out. The data hold approximately 200,000 clones, with around 56% observed a single time. This specimen was CD4+ T cells sorted from blood, taken at week 4, from a patient treated with tofacitinib. These receptors came from a human donor with alopecia areata. The CDR3 runs from the conserved cysteine through the conserved F or W. A D gene is named only where the DNA matches it firmly. Clone size is shown for a subset of rows, as once, few, many or a class of expanded clone.

j_gene	d_gene	v_gene	abundance	CDR3nt	CDR3aa
TRBJ2-1	TRBD1	TRBV11-2	-	TGTGCCAGCACCCCGACAGGGAATGAGCAGTTCTTC	CASTPTGNEQFF
TRBJ2-7	TRBD1	TRBV10-3	-	TGTGCCATCAGCCAGAACAGGGGAGCGCCCTACGAGCAGTACTTC	CAISQNRGAPYEQYF
TRBJ2-7	-	TRBV14	-	TGTGCCAGCAGCCCCGTCGACGGGGTCTACGAGCAGTACTTC	CASSPVDGVYEQYF
TRBJ1-6	TRBD1	TRBV10-3	-	TGTGCCATCAGTCTCAGGGGGGAGGATTCACCCCTCCACTTT	CAISLRGEDSPLHF
TRBJ1-6	-	TRBV11-2	-	TGTGCCAGCAGCTTAGAGGGACGGTTTAATTCACCCCTCCACTTT	CASSLEGRFNSPLHF
TRBJ2-6	-	TRBV29-1	-	TGCAGCGTTATCCAGGGCTCTGGGGCCAACGTCCTGACTTTC	CSVIQGSGANVLTF
TRBJ2-2	TRBD1	TRBV6-1	-	TGTGCCAGCATACCAGCCCCAGGGGGAGCCGGGGAGCTGTTTTTT	CASIPAPGGAGELFF
TRBJ1-5	-	TRBV4-1	few	TGCGCCAGCAGCCAAGAAGGTGGACAGCCCCAGCATTTT	CASSQEGGQPQHF
TRBJ2-7	TRBD1	TRBV29-1	few	TGCAGCGCAACGACAGGGGGAGTAAGCGAGCAGTACTTC	CSATTGGVSEQYF
TRBJ1-3	-	TRBV30	-	TGTGCCTGGAGCCTCGGAGGGGAAAGAAACACCATATATTTT	CAWSLGGERNTIYF
TRBJ1-2	TRBD1	TRBV25-1	-	TGTGCCAGCGGGGGGACAGGGGGTTTTCGTGGCTACACCTTC	CASGGTGGFRGYTF
TRBJ2-2	-	TRBV4-3	-	TGCGCCAGCAGCCGGTTTAGTGCGACCGGGGAGCTGTTTTTT	CASSRFSATGELFF
TRBJ2-5	TRBD1	TRBV5-1	-	TGCGCCAGCAGCTTGTCAGGGACAGCAGAGGAGACCCAGTACTTC	CASSLSGTAEETQYF
TRBJ2-7	TRBD1	TRBV29-1	-	TGCAGCGTTGTAAGGACAGGGGGAGGCTACGAGCAGTACTTC	CSVVRTGGGYEQYF
TRBJ2-7	TRBD1	TRBV4-1	-	TGCGCCAGCAGCCAAGACTCCTGGGACAGAGCATACGAGCAGTACTTC	CASSQDSWDRAYEQYF
TRBJ1-2	-	TRBV30	-	TGTGCCTGGAGCGGACCGGGGGGTCAGGGCCCCAAATTC	CAWSGPGGQGPKF
TRBJ2-3	-	TRBV4-1	-	TGCGCCAGCAGCCATCCGGCAGATACGCAGTATTTT	CASSHPADTQYF
TRBJ1-5	-	TRBV30	-	TGTGCCTGGAGCGACGCGACAGACTATCAGCCCCAGCATTTT	CAWSDATDYQPQHF
TRBJ2-7	-	TRBV30	-	TGTGCCTGGACGGTAGGGACCGAGCAGTACTTC	CAWTVGTEQYF
TRBJ2-5	TRBD2	TRBV25-1	once	TGTGCCAGCAGTGAAAAGGGACTAACGATGGAGACCCAGTACTTC	CASSEKGLTMETQYF
TRBJ1-2	-	TRBV4-1	-	TGCGCCAGCAGCCAAGTGGGGAACCGCAGACCCCCTAACTATGGCTACACCTTC	CASSQVGNRRPPNYGYTF
TRBJ1-1	-	TRBV27	-	TGTGCCAGCAGCCCAAGGTGGCAGGGATTGAACACTGAAGCTTTCTTT	CASSPRWQGLNTEAFF
TRBJ2-7	TRBD1	TRBV30	-	TGTGCCTGGAGGCAGGGGGTAGACTACGAGCAGTACTTC	CAWRQGVDYEQYF
TRBJ2-1	TRBD2	TRBV9	many	TGTGCCAGCAGCCCTCGGACTAGCGGGGGCAACAATGAGCAGTTCTTC	CASSPRTSGGNNEQFF
TRBJ2-7	TRBD2	TRBV7-8	-	TGTGCCAGCAGCTTAAGGACGGGGGGGCACGAGCAGTACTTC	CASSLRTGGHEQYF
TRBJ2-6	-	TRBV29-1	-	TGCAGCGTGGACAGCTCTGGGGCCAACGTCCTGACTTTC	CSVDSSGANVLTF
TRBJ1-3	-	TRBV28	-	TGTGCCAGCAGTTCCCCATGGCGCAACACCATATATTTT	CASSSPWRNTIYF
TRBJ2-1	TRBD2	TRBV30	-	TGTGCCTGGAGTGTACATCTCCGGCGGGGGGGCGGCAATGAGCAGTTCTTC	CAWSVHLRRGGGNEQFF
TRBJ1-2	-	TRBV30	-	TGTGCCGGAGGGAGTGGCAGGGGTTATGGCTACACCTTC	CAGGSGRGYGYTF
TRBJ2-7	TRBD1	TRBV7-8	-	TGTGCCAGCAGCTCCCGGACAGGGTACGAGCAGTACTTC	CASSSRTGYEQYF
TRBJ2-1	TRBD2	TRBV11-1	-	TGTGCCAGCAGCCTCGGACTAGCGGGGTCCTACAATGAGCAGTTCTTC	CASSLGLAGSYNEQFF
TRBJ1-5	-	TRBV29-1	-	TGCAGCGTTGGCCAGCTTAATCAGCCCCAGCATTTT	CSVGQLNQPQHF
TRBJ2-1	-	TRBV30	-	TGTGCCTGCCGGGGAAGGCCCTGGAATGAGCAGTTCTTC	CACRGRPWNEQFF
TRBJ1-2	-	TRBV5-1	-	TGCGCCAGCAGCTACCGGGGAGGCTACACCTTC	CASSYRGGYTF
TRBJ2-3	-	TRBV28	few	TGTGCCAGCAGCCCTCTTGTGGGCACAGATACGCAGTATTTT	CASSPLVGTDTQYF
TRBJ2-5	TRBD2	TRBV5-1	-	TGCGCCAGCAGCTTGCGACTAGCGGAAGAGACCCAGTACTTC	CASSLRLAEETQYF
TRBJ2-5	TRBD1	TRBV2	few	TGTGCCAGCAGTACCTCGGGACAGCTAAAGTACTTC	CASSTSGQLKYF
TRBJ2-6	-	TRBV2	-	TGTGCCAGCAGTGCGATGGGAGTTTACTCTGGGGCCAACGTCCTGACTTTC	CASSAMGVYSGANVLTF
TRBJ1-5	TRBD1	TRBV15	-	TGTGCCACCAGCAGAGAAAGGACAGGGGGCGGCAATCAGCCCCAGCATTTT	CATSRERTGGGNQPQHF
TRBJ2-1	-	TRBV2	-	TGTGCCAGCAAGGACCCCGGGGCCTACAATGAGCAGTTCTTC	CASKDPGAYNEQFF
TRBJ2-1	TRBD1	TRBV28	few	TGTGCCAGCAGGACAGGGGAACTGACTGAGCAGTTCTTC	CASRTGELTEQFF
TRBJ2-3	-	TRBV6-1	few	TGTGCCAGCAGTGTCGGGACGGTCACGCAGTATTTT	CASSVGTVTQYF
TRBJ2-7	-	TRBV7-9	-	TGTGCCAGCAGCTCGACACTACCGGGACCGATCTACGAGCAGTACTTC	CASSSTLPGPIYEQYF
TRBJ1-2	-	TRBV7-2	once	TGTGCCAGCAGCTTAGTAGGAGGGCAGAACTATGGCTACACCTTC	CASSLVGGQNYGYTF
TRBJ2-3	-	TRBV5-4	-	TGTGCCAGCAGCCCCGACTTGGGTGGGCAAGGCACAGATACGCAGTATTTT	CASSPDLGGQGTDTQYF
TRBJ1-2	-	TRBV9	few	TGTGCCAGCAGCGTAGAGGTGAACGGCGATGGCTACACCTTC	CASSVEVNGDGYTF